The entry below gives a single TCR beta chain sequence along with its context. Some clones are missing from TCRdb's copy, which holds only in-frame ones; the method was immunoSEQ multiplex PCR. In the table there are 200,000 to 300,000 clones, approximately 78% of which are singletons. The germline CDR1 and CDR2 sequences are SQVTM and ANQGSEA. The V gene lost 4 bases and the J gene lost 2 bases, with 15 bases spanning the gap. The CDR3 has 15 amino acids. The sample belongs to a study of blood T cell repertoires in COVID-19. This clonotype was obtained from a woman aged 55-70 years with active or convalescent COVID-19. Sequencing was carried out using peripheral blood. J is TRBJ2-1 and V is TRBV29-1; D might be TRBD1 (6 bases). The CDR3 bases are TGCAGCGTTGTATCCGGACAGCCCGCCTACAATGAGCAGTTCTTC. Its protein is CSVVSGQPAYNEQFF.